This TCR beta chain was identified in a study of cytomegalovirus exposure and HLA in healthy donors (dated by TCRdb to 2016 to 2017). Background on the whole study: In an earlier analysis of roughly 500 of the donors, 276 Gb of sequence data and 90 million to 120 million unique TCR beta sequences from about 179 million T cells were reported. A separate validation cohort of about 110 different subjects was used in addition to the roughly 700-subject first cohort. Every discovery cohort repertoire had been produced on one sequencing platform. A few DR-DQ haplotypes were treated as single units for association and clustering because of strong linkage in the cohort. In a later genetic analysis, genome-wide SNP genotypes for about three fifths of the roughly 670 donors were used, and that subset was treated as a discovery cohort. The study aimed to test whether cataloging public T cell receptors could reveal signatures of past pathogen exposure. HLA typing covered class I and class II loci at four-digit resolution. The study used immunosequencing to profile the T cell repertoires of about 670 subjects and linked those repertoires to cytomegalovirus serostatus. To predict cytomegalovirus infection status, the study combined high-throughput TCR immunosequencing, statistical association of individual TCRs with disease status, and machine learning. Of the 300 to 500 genotyped donors, over 80% were placed in the genetic ancestry cluster associated with self-reported Caucasian donors. In an earlier analysis of more than 550 of the donors, high-throughput TCR beta sequencing was used to judge whether each TCR beta V gene segment behaved as functional or pseudogenic. Alongside the repertoire data, information on donor age, sex, ethnicity and CMV serostatus was compiled. The later analysis used no new phenotypic data to find candidate immune exposures, relying instead on TCR beta sequences and their occurrence across donors. Typing coverage varied by locus: roughly 620-640 donors for A, B, C, DRB1 and DQB1; 500 to 550 for DQA1; approximately 610 for DPA1; around 490 for DPB1. Across some 400 genotyped donors of the cohort, an average of roughly 200,000 unique TCR beta nucleotide sequences per donor were sequenced, and 15% to 20% of those sequences were non-productive. Approximately 300 gigabases of sequencing data and approximately 92 million unique TCR sequences made up an early release that covered several hundred HLA-typed donors. A later analysis re-examined previously published TCR beta repertoires from hundreds of donors and added high-resolution HLA genotyping to investigate patterns of TCR occurrence. General findings and caveats noted by the study authors: Across donors, most TCR sequences were observed very rarely, whereas some public TCRs were present in many individuals. Linkage disequilibrium might explain the correlated functional status among segregating V segments, but an unknown experimental factor could not be excluded. Because some donors lacked HLA typing at each locus, the association tests relied only on the typed subset. A group of highly shared sequence variants was considered likely to be a technical artifact of the sequencing pipeline. In a later analysis, HLA-associated TCR beta chains were found to be more clonally expanded and to have lower generation probabilities than equally common non-associated chains. Broadly in line with IMGT annotations, most TCR beta V segments showed up in productive rearrangements about 90% or about 30% of the time in an earlier analysis of several hundred of the donors. In a later analysis, 15,000 to 20,000 TCR beta sequences were associated with specific HLA alleles at a false discovery rate of 0.05. Immune exposure information for the cohort was limited to CMV serostatus. In the study, 150 to 200 TCR beta chains were listed as associated with cytomegalovirus. Most CMV-associated TCR beta chains appeared to be HLA-restricted in a later analysis, and the HLA associations seemed to be driven largely by CMV exposure. When HLA alleles, especially DR and DQ, strongly co-occurred, attributing TCR associations to individual alleles was difficult. The 87-base-pair reads could not distinguish some IMGT-functional V segments, including TRBV6-2 and TRBV6-3, so those segments were excluded. Presence/absence analyses assumed roughly uniform sequencing depth across donors, an assumption that may not hold. The authors suggested that the approach could potentially be generalized to other disease states and immunological phenotypes. In a later analysis, the rate of TCR association differed among HLA loci, with DRB1 alleles having the most associated TCRs and HLA-C alleles having the fewest. A few of the identified cytomegalovirus-associated TCR beta chains were confirmed in vitro to be specific for cytomegalovirus antigens. A further reported finding was that TCR beta sequences accurately predicted the HLA-A and HLA-B alleles for most subjects in the first cohort. A later genetic analysis associated a missense DCLRE1C variant with V-gene and J-gene trimming of TCR beta chains, and an independent cohort replicated the association. Cytomegalovirus status was reported to be diagnosed by the classifier with high specificity and sensitivity in both the original and validation cohorts. Some 16 rarely observed V segments, including chromosome 9 orphons, were excluded from the earlier analysis of just under 600 of the donors because counts were too low. Compared with the 666-donor mean, donors in an Asian-associated ancestry cluster had fewer N-insertions in productive TCRs, according to a later genetic analysis. In this cohort, only TCR beta chains were sequenced, and detectable features were limited by the absence of alpha or paired-chain data. In a later analysis, several top co-occurrence clusters were reported to appear linked to parvovirus B19, influenza, CMV and Epstein-Barr virus.

Concerning this clone itself: Its antigen remains undetermined. Within one base of it there is no much larger clone, and no base qualities were kept.

Relative to germline, V is 0 bases shorter and J is 7 bases shorter, with 10 bases between their ends. Via the germline V gene (reference sequence), CDR1 is LNHDA and CDR2 SQIVND. The CDR3, cysteine through phenylalanine, is 14 amino acids long. Of the read, only the CDR3 DNA is kept; its 42 bases are in frame from base 1. In total, approximately 610 healthy bone marrow donors made up the cohort. At the time of sampling, all cohort members were nominally healthy, though unrecorded immune exposures were likely present. The donor tested CMV seropositive and was one of the 289 seropositive cohort members. Each donor provided a peripheral blood sample, and peripheral blood mononuclear cells were used for TCR beta sequencing. The Qiagen DNeasy Blood Extraction Kit was used to extract genomic DNA from the blood cell samples. The library was prepared using the immunoSEQ multiplex PCR assay. For the multiplex PCR, a mixture combining 60 forward primers for TCR Vbeta segments and 13 reverse primers for TCR Jbeta segments was used. Amplification of the CDR3 region of rearranged TCR beta genes was performed with a multiplex PCR assay on genomic DNA. The Illumina HiSeq System was used to sequence the amplified TCR beta libraries as 87-base-pair reads. The paper's data handling went like this. Across the roughly 670 repertoires, a later analysis counted approximately 75 million unique TCR beta chains, around 11 million of which were shared by at least two donors. A nearest-neighbor algorithm error-corrected the raw reads and collapsed the reads into unique sequences, merging closely related sequences to remove PCR and sequencing errors. Alignment of CDR3 sequences to IMGT reference sequences was used to assign V, D and J gene segments. Each retained sequence needed at least a six-nucleotide match to both a V gene segment and a J gene segment. A rearrangement was called productive if the CDR3 had no stop codons and remained in frame with V and J, and every other rearrangement was called non-productive. CDR3 was defined by IMGT convention, running from the second conserved V-encoded cysteine to the conserved J-encoded phenylalanine. The earlier analysis of 550 to 650 of the donors excluded any sequence lacking an unambiguous match to a single V gene segment. An earlier analysis of about 600 of the donors called V segments functional above 56.7% productive rearrangements and segregating when the between-donor standard deviation exceeded 5%. To diagnose cytomegalovirus status from the catalog of TCR beta chain sequences, a statistical classification framework was built. A later analysis assigned V and J genes by comparing TCR nucleotide sequences with IMGT/GENE-DB human TR gene sequences. The TCRdist pipeline was used in a later analysis to assign CDR3 sequences and most-parsimonious VDJ recombination scenarios. In a later analysis, each TCR beta chain was defined by its CDR3 amino acid sequence together with its V-gene family, and reads without a unique V-gene family were excluded. A later analysis removed roughly 590 highly shared, low-generation-probability nucleotide sequences to deal with suspected cross-contamination and a sequencing artifact. In a later analysis, a clonal expansion index for each public chain was calculated from normalized within-repertoire ranks of inferred template counts. In a later analysis, generation probabilities were computed with a VDJ recombination model fitted to out-of-frame rearrangements, and the resulting probabilities were checked against IGoR. In a later analysis, TCR-TCR, TCR-HLA and TCR-CMV co-occurrence was scored with hypergeometric tests, and a repertoire-size bias correction was applied to TCR pairs. False discovery rates were estimated in a later analysis by permuting HLA or CMV assignments 20 times. In a later analysis, co-occurring TCRs were grouped using DBSCAN, and TCRdist sequence similarity was added for clustering within HLA-allele-positive subsets. Co-occurrence clustering excluded repertoires with fewer than 30,000 or more than 120,000 public chains, plus five with anomalous nucleotide sharing. The source is immuneACCESS, and TCRdb retained only in-frame sequences with V and J called. Part of the clones is not carried over; for the studies checked, unresolved V genes explain less than half of this, and the remainder is unexplained. V and J calls and clone size are as listed in that table; D and trimming were resolved from the DNA. The sample table holds around 200,000 clones, of which 77% were seen once. The top ten hold roughly 2.5% of the sample.

This TCR derives from a woman aged 55-70 years in good health and CMV-seropositive. The rearranged segments are TRBV19 and TRBJ2-1; TRBD1 is possibly the D segment (6 matching bases). Sequencing input: PBMCs. The bases are TGTGCCAGTAGTATAGATCGTACAGGGAATGAGCAGTTCTTC. The translation is CASSIDRTGNEQFF.